This TCR beta chain was recorded in a study of read filtering for tumor transcriptome and immune sequencing. Across the whole study: Patients were 16 to 20 male and some 13 female, mean age around 66 years, range 47 to 80. Study-wide results and limits: This fraction held mixed bone marrow immune cells after CD138-negative sorting. Compared with RNA-seq, IR-seq gave much higher clonotype depth and reliability.

Molecular barcoded adaptors covering alpha/delta and beta/gamma chains were used on 400 ng RNA. TCRdb re-analysed the reads in MiXCR, keeping a single row per CDR3 protein. The sample yields 100,000 to 150,000 distinct CDR3 sequences, around 13% seen once. Between the trimmed V and J ends, which lost 0 bases and 0 bases, there was a span of 11 bases. The CDR3 loop spans 17 amino acids. Per the germline V gene, CDR1 is MNHEY and CDR2 is SVGEGT. This clonotype was counted many times. The antigen is not known. This TCR came from a donor older than 35 with multiple myeloma. The sequencing input was a population of CD138-negative cells sorted from bone marrow. This chain connects TRBV6-2 or TRBV6-3 to TRBJ1-4; no clear D gene. CDR3: CASSYSGDHATNEKLFF. Here the CDR3 DNA reads TGTGCCAGCAGTTACTCGGGAGACCATGCAACTAATGAAAAACTGTTTTTT.